A selection of T cell receptor beta chains follows, all from one sample in a study of CD8+ T cells in alopecia areata. Profiling relied on immunoSEQ multiplex PCR, and the TCRdb table lists in-frame clones only, not all of them. This sample has about 90,000 clones, with roughly 47% found just once. The specimen was CD8+ T cells sorted from blood, collected at week 24, from a patient treated with tofacitinib. Receptors were obtained from a human donor with alopecia areata. CDR3s include the opening cysteine and the closing phenylalanine or tryptophan. The D gene is left open where the match is weak. Part of the rows lack a size; the others show once, few, many or a class for expanded clones.

D gene | clone size | J gene | V gene | CDR3 protein | CDR3 DNA
TRBD2 | . | TRBJ2-2 | TRBV6-6 | CAAGAAGGTGELFF | TGTGCCGCCGGGGCGGCGGGAGGGACCGGGGAGCTGTTTTTT
TRBD2 | . | TRBJ2-7 | TRBV5-4 | CASSYGLAGGRNEQYF | TGTGCCAGCAGTTACGGACTAGCGGGAGGGCGCAACGAGCAGTACTTC
. | few | TRBJ2-7 | TRBV29-1 | CSVEGLANEQYF | TGCAGCGTTGAAGGCCTAGCGAACGAGCAGTACTTC
. | few | TRBJ2-2 | TRBV28 | CASRRVGELFF | TGTGCCAGCAGGAGGGTGGGGGAGCTGTTTTTT
. | . | TRBJ1-1 | TRBV29-1 | CSVVQVNTEAFF | TGCAGCGTTGTGCAGGTGAACACTGAAGCTTTCTTT
TRBD1 | few | TRBJ2-7 | TRBV5-1 | CASSPGTGSYEQYF | TGCGCCAGCAGCCCCGGGACAGGGAGCTACGAGCAGTACTTC
TRBD1 | . | TRBJ2-1 | TRBV2 | CASRDGQGDFNEQFF | TGTGCCAGCAGAGACGGACAGGGGGATTTCAATGAGCAGTTCTTC
TRBD1 | few | TRBJ1-1 | TRBV29-1 | CSVTGGFNTEAFF | TGCAGCGTGACAGGGGGGTTTAACACTGAAGCTTTCTTT
TRBD2 | . | TRBJ2-7 | TRBV29-1 | CSVEGLAGHSYEQYF | TGCAGCGTAGAAGGACTAGCGGGGCACTCCTACGAGCAGTACTTC
. | medium-sized | TRBJ2-2 | TRBV7-8 | CASSLKDYLIGELFF | TGTGCCAGCAGCTTAAAGGACTATCTGATCGGGGAGCTGTTTTTT
. | . | TRBJ1-1 | TRBV27 | CASSLVSRANTEAFF | TGTGCCAGCAGTTTGGTATCCAGGGCGAACACTGAAGCTTTCTTT
TRBD1 | . | TRBJ2-7 | TRBV5-1 | CASSLSRGYSYEQYF | TGCGCCAGCAGCTTATCCAGGGGGTACTCCTACGAGCAGTACTTC
. | . | TRBJ2-1 | TRBV5-1 | CASSLGPEQFF | TGCGCCAGCAGCTTGGGGCCTGAGCAGTTCTTC
TRBD1 | few | TRBJ2-3 | TRBV14 | CASSRGQGSTDTQYF | TGTGCCAGCAGCCGGGGACAGGGGTCTACAGATACGCAGTATTTT
TRBD2 | . | TRBJ2-1 | TRBV5-1 | CASSPEPGTRRYNEQFF | TGCGCCAGCAGCCCCGAACCCGGGACTAGGAGGTACAATGAGCAGTTCTTC